The 21 T cell receptor beta chains below were found in one sample sequenced in a study of blood T cells in healthy people across ages. Together with a sample-barcoded 5' primer, a J-beta primer mix was included in a second PCR lasting about 6 to 11 cycles. Using its own MiXCR run on the 5' RACE reads, TCRdb lists one record per CDR3 protein. The sample records roughly 930,000 distinct CDR3 sequences, around 46% being singletons. Sequenced: blood. These TCRs come from a young man in good health.

This clonotype was detected a few times. The chain couples TRBV27 to TRBJ2-3, with a weak D call TRBD1 (6 bases). Trimming removed 5 bases from V and 0 bases from J, with 15 bases in between. CDR1 is MNHEY, CDR2 SMNVEV, per germline (reference sequence). The CDR3 extends over 16 amino acids. CDR3 DNA: TGTGCCAGCAGTCCCTATGGGGGCGCTAGCACAGATACGCAGTATTTT. It codes for CASSPYGGASTDTQYF.

This rearrangement joins TRBV20-1 to TRBJ2-3; D is unresolved. The germline V and J ends were trimmed by 3 bases and 4 bases, with 17 bases remaining between them. The length of the CDR3 is 15 residues. The germline CDR1 and CDR2 sequences are DFQATT and SNEGSKA (reference sequence). The CDR3 nucleotides read TGCAGTGCTAGTGTTGACCCATTTGGGGCAGATACGCAGTATTTT. Translated, it gives CSASVDPFGADTQYF.

In its sample, this clonotype was seen many times. This chain links TRBV12-3 or TRBV12-4 with TRBJ2-7; D is uncertain. Trimming took 5 bases from V and 2 from J, leaving 10 bases between them. The CDR3 is 13 amino acids. The CDR3 nucleotides are TGTGCCAGCAGTCAAGGACCGACCTACGAGCAGTACTTC. Translating gives CASSQGPTYEQYF.

This clonotype has only a few counts. The gene calls are TRBV12-3 or TRBV12-4 and TRBJ2-1; D possibly corresponds to TRBD1 (6 bases). Trimming shortened V by 5 bases and J by 8 bases, and 13 bases separated the two germline ends. This CDR3 contains 13 residues. CDR3 nucleotide sequence: TGTGCCAGCAGTCAAAGATGGGGGCATGAGCAGTTCTTC. It specifies CASSQRWGHEQFF.

This rearrangement joins TRBV7-2 to TRBJ2-2; no clear D gene. This CDR3 spans 14 amino acids. V lost 5 bases to trimming and J lost 4 bases, with 11 bases between them. From germline, CDR1 is SGHTA and CDR2 FQGNSA. The CDR3: CASSPSSTTGELFF. CDR3 in DNA: TGTGCCAGCAGCCCAAGCTCGACCACCGGGGAGCTGTTTTTT.

This clonotype occurred a few times. The genes are TRBV19 and TRBJ2-4; D is uncertain. Germline CDR1 is LNHDA and CDR2 is SQIVND (reference sequence). This CDR3 comprises 14 residues. Trimming took off 5 bases at V and 1 base at J, with 9 bases between the two ends. CDR3: CASSGVWAKNIQYF. The CDR3 nucleotides are TGTGCCAGTAGTGGAGTCTGGGCCAAAAACATTCAGTACTTC.

This clonotype appeared a few times. The V and J genes are TRBV20-1 and TRBJ1-2, with TRBD1 as a possible D gene (5 bases). V was cut by 4 bases and J by 13 bases, with 16 bases left in between. Looked up from germline, CDR1 is DFQATT and CDR2 is SNEGSKA (reference sequence). This CDR3 is built from 11 residues. Here the CDR3 DNA reads TGCAGTGCTACTACCGGGGGGGTGGGCACCTTC. Translating gives CSATTGGVGTF.

This rearrangement joins TRBV6-6 to TRBJ1-1; the D is unclear. Germline CDR1 and CDR2: MNHNY and SVGAGI (reference sequence). This CDR3 spans 16 amino acids. V dropped 0 bases and J dropped 2 bases, with 13 bases sitting between them. CDR3 protein: CASSYSRREGNTEAFF. CDR3 DNA sequence: TGTGCCAGCAGTTACTCGAGGCGGGAAGGTAACACTGAAGCTTTCTTT.

This clonotype was observed a handful of times. V and J are TRBV6-2 or TRBV6-3 and TRBJ2-3; D is tentatively TRBD1 or TRBD2 (5 bases each). The CDR3 sequence is 15 residues long. V lost 5 bases and J 2 bases, leaving 14 bases between the germline ends. Germline CDR1 and CDR2: MNHEY and SVGEGT. CDR3 in amino acids: CASSPDSGHTDTQYF. In nucleotides, the CDR3 is TGTGCCAGCAGTCCTGACAGCGGTCACACAGATACGCAGTATTTT.

Notes on this clonotype: The junction departs from germline at one end; a sequencing error may be responsible. The rearrangement links TRBV27 to TRBJ1-2, with D maybe TRBD1 (5 bases). The CDR3 length is 15 residues. Germline V CDR1 and CDR2: MNHEY, SMNVEV (reference sequence). This CDR3 is CASSLGAGQGYDYTF. The CDR3 coding sequence is TGTGCCAGCAGTTTAGGGGCAGGTCAGGGCTATGACTACACCTTC.

The V gene is TRBV6-2 or TRBV6-3, the J gene TRBJ2-3; D is uncertain. The germline CDR1 and CDR2 sequences are MNHEY and SVGEGT. V gave up 7 bases and J gave up 4 bases, with 12 bases separating them. The CDR3 consists of 13 residues. The CDR3 spells CASNKGMADTQYF. The CDR3 coding sequence is TGTGCCAGCAACAAGGGTATGGCAGATACGCAGTATTTT.

The chain combines TRBV20-1 with TRBJ2-3, with 10 nucleotides matching TRBD2. V lost 0 bases, J lost 4 bases, and 10 bases stayed unmatched. The CDR3 spans 17 residues. CDR1 is DFQATT, CDR2 SNEGSKA, per germline (reference sequence). As DNA, the CDR3 is TGCAGTGCTAGAGATATCGAGCGGGGGGGCGGAGCAGATACGCAGTATTTT. This codes for CSARDIERGGGADTQYF.

The chain employs TRBV27 and TRBJ1-5; D remains unclear. CDR1 MNHEY and CDR2 SMNVEV come from the germline V gene (reference sequence). V shed 2 bases and J shed 8 bases, with 10 bases lying between them. The CDR3 totals 13 residues. In DNA, the CDR3 is TGTGCCAGCAGTTTAAGCAGGTTCAAGCCCCAGCATTTT. As protein: CASSLSRFKPQHF.

This clonotype was found a few times. J is TRBJ2-5 and V is TRBV5-5, with D perhaps matching TRBD1 (7 bases). The CDR3 covers 14 residues. Trimming pared 4 bases from V and 6 bases from J, leaving 16 bases between. The germline V gene has CDR1 SGHKS and CDR2 YYEKEE (reference sequence). CDR3 coding DNA: TGTGCCAGCAGCCATCCGACAGGGAGGAAGACCCAGTACTTC. This codes for CASSHPTGRKTQYF.

The chain is built from TRBV12-3 or TRBV12-4 and TRBJ1-5; a possible D gene is TRBD1 (6 bases). The CDR3 totals 17 residues. V shed 6 bases and J shed 0 bases, with 18 bases lying between them. In DNA form, the CDR3 reads TGTGCCAGCAGCCTCCCAACAGGGAGTTATAGCAATCAGCCCCAGCATTTT. Translated: CASSLPTGSYSNQPQHF.

This clonotype came up once. The chain carries TRBV3-1 and TRBJ2-1; TRBD2 aligns across 8 bases. The germline gives CDR1 LGHDT, CDR2 YNNKEL (reference sequence). This CDR3 comprises 16 residues. With V trimmed by 8 bases and J by 4 bases, 13 bases remained unmatched. The CDR3 spells CASERSGGSLYNEQFF. The CDR3 coding sequence is TGTGCCAGCGAGAGGAGCGGGGGCTCTCTTTACAATGAGCAGTTCTTC.

The gene calls are TRBV29-1 and TRBJ2-1; no definite D call. CDR3 size: 12 residues. Germline CDR1 and CDR2: SQVTM and ANQGSEA. V lost 7 bases to trimming and J lost 0 bases, with 7 bases between them. The CDR3 DNA reads TGCAGCGCGGCAGCCTCCTACAATGAGCAGTTCTTC. Amino acid sequence: CSAAASYNEQFF.

This clonotype appeared a few times. The rearrangement uses TRBV5-1 and TRBJ2-5; 12 nucleotides agree with TRBD2. The CDR3 has 15 residues. Germline values: CDR1 SGHRS, CDR2 YFSETQ. J was trimmed by 2 bases and V by 3 bases; bases with no gene match: 2. CDR3 DNA: TGCGCCAGCAGCTGGACTAGCGGGACTCAAGAGACCCAGTACTTC. This encodes CASSWTSGTQETQYF.

The chain recombines TRBV30 with TRBJ2-3; D is uncertain. This CDR3 region has 13 residues. The germline CDR1 and CDR2 sequences are GTSNPN and SVGIG (reference sequence). Trimming removed 0 bases from V and 0 bases from J, with 4 bases in between. CDR3 sequence: CAWSVGSTDTQYF. The CDR3 region has the DNA TGTGCCTGGAGTGTGGGTAGCACAGATACGCAGTATTTT.

The V gene is TRBV29-1, the J gene TRBJ1-1; TRBD1 is a possible D gene (5 bases). The germline V gene has CDR1 SQVTM and CDR2 ANQGSEA. V was shortened by 0 bases and J by 1 base, with 9 bases between the two germline ends. The CDR3 contains 14 residues. This CDR3 reads CSVEEGRANTEAFF. The CDR3 nucleotides are TGCAGCGTTGAAGAGGGCAGGGCGAACACTGAAGCTTTCTTT.

The V and J genes are TRBV6-2 or TRBV6-3 and TRBJ2-7; 7 bases are shared with TRBD1. The CDR3 runs to 17 residues. V lost 1 base, J lost 3 bases, and 12 bases stayed unmatched. Germline V gene data show CDR1 as MNHEY and CDR2 as SVGEGT. In DNA, the CDR3 is TGTGCCAGCAGTTACTTGGGACAGAGCTCGGGTGTCTACGAGCAGTACTTC. This sequence encodes CASSYLGQSSGVYEQYF.